The source of this T cell receptor beta chain is a study of blood T cells in healthy people across ages. This clonotype was counted a few times. Its antigen is not known. Germline V lookup: CDR1 GTSNPN, CDR2 SVGIG (reference sequence). The CDR3 loop spans 12 amino acids. Between the trimmed V and J ends, which lost 2 bases and 7 bases, there was a span of 9 bases. A J-beta primer mix and a sample-barcoded 5' primer were used in a second PCR of about 7 to 11 cycles. Each cDNA molecule was tagged by a template-switch adaptor with 12 random nucleotides. TCRdb itself ran the 5' RACE reads through MiXCR, one entry per CDR3 protein. Of around 650,000 distinct CDR3 sequences listed, about 30% are singletons. Study-wide points: Any conclusive comparison of naive versus antigen-experienced cells was prevented by using unsorted PBMCs.

The sample consisted of blood. The TCR comes from an elderly woman in good health. This sequence joins TRBV30 and TRBJ2-1, with D unresolved. In DNA form, the CDR3 reads TGTGCCTGGAGTCCTATAAGAAATGAGCAGTTCTTC. Amino acid sequence: CAWSPIRNEQFF.